The T cell receptor (beta chain) under discussion was sequenced for a study of CDR3 diversity in severe acne. A single record per CDR3 protein comes from TCRdb applying MiXCR to the PCR reads. The sample carries 100,000 or so distinct CDR3 sequences, more than 45% recorded once. This clonotype was found many times. V was shortened by 0 bases and J by 9 bases, with 13 bases between the two germline ends. The CDR3 runs to 15 residues. Looked up from germline, CDR1 is SGHTS and CDR2 is YDEGEE. The source material was blood. The V gene is TRBV5-8, the J gene TRBJ1-6; D call uncertain. The TCR sequence derives from a male donor with acne. The DNA of the CDR3 is TGTGCCAGCAGCTTGGCCGGTCCAGTTGGTTCACCCCTCCACTTT. Translating it yields CASSLAGPVGSPLHF.